The 2 T cell receptor beta chains below were found in one sample sequenced in a study of cytomegalovirus exposure and HLA in healthy donors. Primers: 60 Vbeta forward and 13 Jbeta reverse. Clones were read by immunoSEQ multiplex PCR, and TCRdb kept only the in-frame ones, dropping some. Found here are approximately 110,000 clones, 65% to 85% of them singletons; the top ten hold approximately 0.24%. Specimen: PBMCs. Every receptor here comes from a man aged 50 or older in good health and CMV-seronegative.

CDR3 region: CASSLSPRQGAGNEQFF. In DNA form, the CDR3 reads TGTGCCAGCAGCTTAAGTCCCCGACAGGGGGCTGGTAATGAGCAGTTCTTC. The V gene is TRBV7-3, the J gene TRBJ2-1; 10 nucleotides align to TRBD1. Germline V gene data show CDR1 as SGHTA and CDR2 as FQGTGA. The CDR3 extends over 17 amino acids. J was trimmed by 7 bases and V by 1 base; bases with no gene match: 10. The whole variable domain, filled in from reference TRBV7-3 and TRBJ2-1, reads GAGVSQTPSNKVTEKGKYVELRCDPISGHTALYWYRQSLGQGPEFLIYFQGTGAADDSGLPNDRFFAVRPEGSVSTLKIQRTERGDSAVYLCASSLSPRQGAGNEQFFGPGTRLTVL.

V and J are TRBV5-4 and TRBJ2-5, with 10 bases lining up with TRBD2. Unmatched junction bases numbered 6, after V lost 2 bases and J lost 2 bases. Germline CDR1 reads SGHNT; CDR2 reads YYREEE (reference sequence). The CDR3 totals 16 residues. CDR3: CASSFDLLAGQETQYF. CDR3 sequence (DNA): TGTGCCAGCAGCTTTGACCTACTAGCGGGGCAAGAGACCCAGTACTTC.